Listed here are 16 T cell receptor beta chains from one sample, sequenced in a study of T cells in localized non-small cell lung cancer. Assay used: immunoSEQ multiplex PCR; TCRdb lists only in-frame clones, some missing. The data contain tens of thousands of clones, more than 75% of them singletons. This sample comprised peripheral blood, obtained before any cancer treatment. The receptor set was obtained from a woman between 35 and 75 years old with stage I squamous cell lung carcinoma.

V gene TRBV4-2 combines with J gene TRBJ1-5, with 7 bases lining up with TRBD1. With 0 bases clipped from V and 0 bases from J, the junction kept 8 bases outside the gene matches. The CDR3 extends over 18 amino acids. Germline-derived CDR1 and CDR2 are LGHNA and YNFKEQ. Here the CDR3 reads CASSQDNSAGGSNQPQHF. In nucleotides, the CDR3 is TGTGCCAGCAGCCAAGATAATTCGGCAGGGGGTAGCAATCAGCCCCAGCATTTT.

This chain's CDR3 is CASSSEGLNIQYF. The CDR3 DNA reads TGCGCCAGCAGCTCTGAGGGTCTTAACATTCAGTACTTC. The V gene is TRBV5-1, the J gene TRBJ2-4; perhaps TRBD2 as D (5 bases). Germline-derived CDR1 and CDR2 are SGHRS and YFSETQ. Trimming took 3 bases from V and 7 from J, leaving 11 bases between them. This CDR3 has 13 amino acids.

This clone was found once. The chain recombines TRBV30 with TRBJ1-1, with unresolved D. The CDR3 covers 10 residues. Per germline, CDR1 GTSNPN and CDR2 SVGIG (reference sequence). Trimming shortened V by 6 bases and J by 4 bases, and 6 bases separated the two germline ends. CDR3 amino acids: CACRSTEAFF. CDR3 nucleotides: TGTGCCTGCCGTAGCACTGAAGCTTTCTTT.

In DNA, the CDR3 is TGTGCCACGGGGACAGGGCAGGCAGGGGCCAACGTCCTGACTTTC. Amino acids: CATGTGQAGANVLTF. The J gene is TRBJ2-6, the V gene TRBV2; 9 nucleotides line up with TRBD1. The CDR3 contains 15 residues. V was pared by 10 bases and J by 4 bases, with 8 bases of the junction left unmatched. Per the germline V gene, CDR1 is SNHLY and CDR2 is FYNNEI.

J is TRBJ2-1 and V is TRBV7-3; 9 nucleotides agree with TRBD2. The CDR3 loop spans 15 amino acids. J lost 3 bases, V lost 3 bases, and 3 bases had no gene match. The germline CDR1 and CDR2 sequences are SGHTA and FQGTGA. The CDR3 is CASSFSGGDYNEQFF. The CDR3 region has the DNA TGTGCCAGCAGCTTTAGCGGGGGAGACTACAATGAGCAGTTCTTC.

The rearrangement links TRBV4-2 to TRBJ2-3; 9 nucleotides agree with TRBD2. CDR3 length: 16 amino acids. Trimming at V came to 0 bases and at J to 4 bases, leaving 5 bases not matched to a gene. Germline lookup yields CDR1 LGHNA and CDR2 YNFKEQ. CDR3 protein: CASSQEVRGGSDTQYF. In DNA form, the CDR3 reads TGTGCCAGCAGCCAAGAGGTGCGGGGGGGATCAGATACGCAGTATTTT.

This sequence joins TRBV14 and TRBJ2-3; 7 bases line up with TRBD2. With 1 base clipped from V and 4 bases from J, the junction kept 2 bases outside the gene matches. Germline values: CDR1 SGHDN, CDR2 FVKESK. The CDR3 totals 14 residues. The CDR3 loop is CASSQVRGADTQYF. CDR3 in DNA: TGTGCCAGCAGCCAAGTTCGGGGGGCAGATACGCAGTATTTT.

V and J are TRBV5-1 and TRBJ1-1; no clear D gene. The CDR3 runs to 13 residues. V was pared by 6 bases and J by 4 bases, with 13 bases between. The germline CDR1 and CDR2 sequences are SGHRS and YFSETQ. CDR3 loop: CASKEPRSTEAFF. The CDR3 bases are TGCGCCAGCAAAGAACCCAGGTCCACTGAAGCTTTCTTT.

The sample holds one count of this clone. The chain is built from TRBV6-5 and TRBJ1-5; maybe TRBD1 (5 bases). From germline, CDR1 is MNHEY and CDR2 SVGAGI. The CDR3 contains 12 residues. V was pared by 5 bases and J by 8 bases, with 10 bases between. The CDR3 DNA sequence: TGTGCCAGCAGTCCCTTAGGGGAGCCCCAGCATTTT. This sequence encodes CASSPLGEPQHF.

This chain joins TRBV6-6 and TRBJ2-7, with 7 positions matching TRBD1. After removal of 6 bases from V and 5 bases from J, the junction contained 7 bases not matched to a gene. The length of the CDR3 is 13 residues. CDR1 MNHNY and CDR2 SVGAGI come from the germline V gene (reference sequence). The CDR3 bases are TGTGCCAGCAGGTACAGGGGTTCCGACGAGCAGTACTTC. As protein: CASRYRGSDEQYF.

The chain links TRBV29-1 to TRBJ1-5; 9 nucleotides align to TRBD1. The germline gives CDR1 SQVTM, CDR2 ANQGSEA. The V gene end was trimmed by 4 bases and the J gene end by 5 bases; junction bases not matched to a gene: 0. This CDR3 contains 12 residues. This CDR3 is CSVGTGDQPQHF. In nucleotides, the CDR3 is TGCAGCGTTGGGACAGGGGATCAGCCCCAGCATTTT.

In nucleotides, the CDR3 is TGTGCCAGCAAGGGAGCCCTGAACACTGAAGCTTTCTTT. It is translated as CASKGALNTEAFF. V and J are TRBV6-5 and TRBJ1-1; D remains ambiguous. The germline V gene has CDR1 MNHEY and CDR2 SVGAGI. The V end was cut by 7 bases, the J end by 0 bases, with 9 bases between. The CDR3 contains 13 residues.

This chain links TRBV15 with TRBJ2-1; 10 bases align to TRBD2. The CDR3 totals 18 residues. The germline CDR1 and CDR2 sequences are LNHNV and YYDKDF (reference sequence). J gave up 0 bases and V 1 base, and 6 bases lay outside the gene matches. This CDR3 is CATSRGLAGASSYNEQFF. The CDR3 nucleotides read TGTGCCACCAGCAGAGGGCTAGCGGGGGCCAGCTCCTACAATGAGCAGTTCTTC.

This chain joins TRBV6-1 and TRBJ2-7, with 9 bases lining up with TRBD1. This CDR3 has 14 amino acids. Germline V gene sequence: CDR1 MNHNS, CDR2 SASEGT. V lost 4 bases to trimming and J lost 2 bases; unmatched junction nucleotides: 3. This CDR3 is CASSGQGGPYEQYF. The CDR3 coding sequence is TGTGCCAGCAGTGGACAGGGGGGTCCCTACGAGCAGTACTTC.

The rearrangement uses TRBV18 and TRBJ1-1, with 8 bases lining up with TRBD1. Germline trimming cut 0 bases from V and 11 bases from J; bases unmatched to any gene: 5. In germline, CDR1 is KGHSH, CDR2 LQKENI. The CDR3 is made up of 13 amino acids. The CDR3 nucleotides read TGTGCCAGCTCACCACCAGACAGGGGAGTTGCTTTCTTT. Its protein is CASSPPDRGVAFF.

This clone appeared a single time. The chain links TRBV7-2 to TRBJ2-7; perhaps TRBD1 as D (5 bases). Trimming took off 0 bases at V and 3 bases at J, with 9 bases between the two ends. The CDR3 sequence is 14 residues long. Germline-derived CDR1 and CDR2 are SGHTA and FQGNSA. The CDR3 region is CASSLAGLLYEQYF. CDR3 in DNA: TGTGCCAGCAGCTTAGCGGGGCTGCTCTACGAGCAGTACTTC.